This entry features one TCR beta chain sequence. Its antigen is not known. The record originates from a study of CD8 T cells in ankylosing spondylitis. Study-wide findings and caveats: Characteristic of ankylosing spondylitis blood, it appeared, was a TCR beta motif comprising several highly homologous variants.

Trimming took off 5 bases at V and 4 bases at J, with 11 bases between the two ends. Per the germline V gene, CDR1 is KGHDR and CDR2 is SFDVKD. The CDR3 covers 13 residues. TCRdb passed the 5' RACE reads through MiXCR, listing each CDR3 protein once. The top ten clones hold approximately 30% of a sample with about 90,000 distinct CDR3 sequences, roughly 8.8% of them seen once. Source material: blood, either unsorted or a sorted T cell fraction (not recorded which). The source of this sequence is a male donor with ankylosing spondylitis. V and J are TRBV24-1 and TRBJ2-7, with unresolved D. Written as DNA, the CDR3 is TGTGCCACCAGTGCCCCCGACACTTACGAGCAGTACGTC. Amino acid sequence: CATSAPDTYEQYV.